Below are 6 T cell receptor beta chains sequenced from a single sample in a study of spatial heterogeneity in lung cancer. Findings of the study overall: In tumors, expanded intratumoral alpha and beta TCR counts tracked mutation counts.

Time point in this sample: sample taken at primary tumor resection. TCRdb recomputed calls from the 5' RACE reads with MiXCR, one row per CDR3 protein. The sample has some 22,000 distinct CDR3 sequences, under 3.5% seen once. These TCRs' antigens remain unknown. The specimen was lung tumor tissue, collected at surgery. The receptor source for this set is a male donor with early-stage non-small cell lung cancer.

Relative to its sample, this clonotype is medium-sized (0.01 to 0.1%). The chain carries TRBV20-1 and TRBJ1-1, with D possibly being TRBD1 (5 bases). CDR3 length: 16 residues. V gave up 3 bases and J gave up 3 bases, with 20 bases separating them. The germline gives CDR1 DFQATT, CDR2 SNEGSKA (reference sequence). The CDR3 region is CSARLAVRGLDTEAFF. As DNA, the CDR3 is TGCAGTGCTAGGTTGGCAGTGAGGGGTCTGGACACTGAAGCTTTCTTT.

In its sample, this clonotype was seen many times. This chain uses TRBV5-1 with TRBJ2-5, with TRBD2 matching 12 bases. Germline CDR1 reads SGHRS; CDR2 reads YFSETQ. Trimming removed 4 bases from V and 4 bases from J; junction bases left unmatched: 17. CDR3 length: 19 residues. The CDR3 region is CASSPPGTSGFSGRETQYF. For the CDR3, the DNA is TGCGCCAGCAGCCCGCCAGGGACTAGCGGGTTTAGTGGGCGAGAGACCCAGTACTTC.

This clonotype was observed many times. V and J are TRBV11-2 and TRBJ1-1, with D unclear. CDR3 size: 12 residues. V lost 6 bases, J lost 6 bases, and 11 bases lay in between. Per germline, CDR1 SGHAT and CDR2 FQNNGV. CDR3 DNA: TGTGCCAGCAGAGGAGGAGGATCTGAAGCTTTCTTT. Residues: CASRGGGSEAFF.

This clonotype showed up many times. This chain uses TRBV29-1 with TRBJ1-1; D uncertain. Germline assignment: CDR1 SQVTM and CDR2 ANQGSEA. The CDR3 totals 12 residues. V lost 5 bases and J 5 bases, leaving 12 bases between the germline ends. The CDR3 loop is CSVLRDRTEAFF. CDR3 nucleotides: TGCAGCGTTTTAAGGGATAGGACTGAAGCTTTCTTT.

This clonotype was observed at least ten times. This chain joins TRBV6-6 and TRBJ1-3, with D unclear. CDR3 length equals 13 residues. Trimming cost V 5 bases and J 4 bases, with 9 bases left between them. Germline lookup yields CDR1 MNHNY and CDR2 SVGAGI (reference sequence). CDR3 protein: CASSEGSGNTIYF. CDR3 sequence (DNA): TGTGCCAGCAGTGAAGGTTCAGGAAACACCATATATTTT.

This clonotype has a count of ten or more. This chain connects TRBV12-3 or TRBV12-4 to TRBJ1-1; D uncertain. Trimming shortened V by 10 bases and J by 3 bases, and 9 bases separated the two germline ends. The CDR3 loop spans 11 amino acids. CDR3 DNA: TGTGCCAACTACAAGGACACTGAAGCTTTCTTT. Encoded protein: CANYKDTEAFF.